Listed below are T cell receptor beta chains from one sample, sequenced in a study of cytomegalovirus exposure and HLA in healthy donors. Libraries were prepared by immunoSEQ multiplex PCR; TCRdb keeps only in-frame clonotypes and omits some of them. Of roughly 190,000 clones in the sample, about 81% are singletons; the top ten hold approximately 0.8%. Sequencing was carried out using PBMCs. The receptor source for this set is a woman under 30 in good health and CMV-seronegative. CDR3s include the opening cysteine and the closing phenylalanine or tryptophan. Fields, in order: clone size, CDR3 length, D gene, V gene, J gene, CDR3 protein, CDR3 DNA. D genes are given only for firm matches. Size is omitted from some rows. Given values are once, few, many or a class for expanded clones.

size: .; length: 15; D: .; V: TRBV18; J: TRBJ2-3; CDR3: CASSPAATRTDTQYF; DNA: TGTGCCAGCTCACCAGCGGCGACTCGCACAGATACGCAGTATTTT
size: .; length: 13; D: TRBD2; V: TRBV2; J: TRBJ2-7; CDR3: CASKLPGGNERYF; DNA: TGTGCCAGCAAGCTGCCGGGAGGTAACGAGCGGTACTTC
size: .; length: 14; D: .; V: TRBV6-5; J: TRBJ1-1; CDR3: CASSAGAINTEAFF; DNA: TGTGCCAGCAGTGCAGGGGCCATAAACACTGAAGCTTTCTTT
size: .; length: 15; D: .; V: TRBV5-1; J: TRBJ2-5; CDR3: CASSFGGGGQETQYF; DNA: TGCGCCAGCAGCTTTGGGGGAGGAGGGCAAGAGACCCAGTACTTC
size: .; length: 14; D: .; V: TRBV7-3; J: TRBJ2-1; CDR3: CASSLQGPYNEQFF; DNA: TGTGCCAGCAGCTTGCAGGGCCCCTACAATGAGCAGTTCTTC
size: .; length: 16; D: .; V: TRBV12-2; J: TRBJ1-5; CDR3: CASRLSTGQFNQPQHF; DNA: TGTGCAAGTCGCTTATCTACCGGACAGTTCAATCAGCCCCAGCATTTT
size: .; length: 15; D: TRBD2; V: TRBV11-1; J: TRBJ2-5; CDR3: CASSLVREGRETQYF; DNA: TGTGCCAGCAGCTTAGTGCGGGAGGGCCGAGAGACCCAGTACTTC
size: .; length: 15; D: TRBD1; V: TRBV27; J: TRBJ2-1; CDR3: CASTITGTGRGEQFF; DNA: TGTGCCAGCACCATTACCGGGACAGGGAGGGGTGAGCAGTTCTTC
size: .; length: 15; D: TRBD1; V: TRBV7-6; J: TRBJ2-7; CDR3: CASSLAGTGYAEQYF; DNA: TGTGCCAGCAGCTTAGCGGGGACAGGGTACGCCGAGCAGTACTTC
size: .; length: 14; D: .; V: TRBV30; J: TRBJ1-1; CDR3: CAWSVGQGNTEAFF; DNA: TGTGCCTGGAGTGTCGGCCAGGGGAACACTGAAGCTTTCTTT
size: .; length: 15; D: .; V: TRBV6-6; J: TRBJ1-6; CDR3: CASSYTQGPNSPLHF; DNA: TGTGCCAGCAGTTACACACAGGGTCCTAATTCACCCCTCCACTTT
size: .; length: 16; D: .; V: TRBV10-2; J: TRBJ2-1; CDR3: CASSESYAGGVNEQFF; DNA: TGCGCCAGCAGTGAGTCGTACGCGGGCGGGGTCAATGAGCAGTTCTTC
size: .; length: 17; D: TRBD2; V: TRBV5-1; J: TRBJ2-3; CDR3: CASSLGPGLAGADTQYF; DNA: TGCGCCAGCAGCTTGGGGCCGGGACTAGCGGGAGCGGATACGCAGTATTTT
size: .; length: 15; D: TRBD2; V: TRBV10-3; J: TRBJ2-7; CDR3: CAISAGVAGVQEQYF; DNA: TGTGCCATCAGTGCGGGGGTGGCGGGAGTTCAAGAGCAGTACTTC
size: .; length: 18; D: .; V: TRBV27; J: TRBJ2-6; CDR3: CASSPTTAPYSGANVLTF; DNA: TGTGCCAGCAGTCCGACGACAGCCCCTTACTCTGGGGCCAACGTCCTGACTTTC
size: .; length: 17; D: TRBD2; V: TRBV5-4; J: TRBJ2-7; CDR3: CASSLRVQREGAYEQYF; DNA: TGTGCCAGCAGCTTGCGAGTTCAGCGGGAGGGGGCCTACGAGCAGTACTTC
size: .; length: 15; D: .; V: TRBV27; J: TRBJ1-5; CDR3: CATLATGVGNQPQHF; DNA: TGTGCCACCCTGGCCACCGGGGTGGGCAATCAGCCCCAGCATTTT
size: .; length: 14; D: TRBD2; V: TRBV28; J: TRBJ2-7; CDR3: CASSYLGGAYEQYF; DNA: TGTGCCAGCAGTTACCTTGGGGGGGCCTACGAGCAGTACTTC
size: few; length: 13; D: TRBD1; V: TRBV30; J: TRBJ2-7; CDR3: CAWSKGQAYEQYF; DNA: TGTGCCTGGAGTAAGGGACAGGCCTACGAGCAGTACTTC
size: once; length: 12; D: .; V: TRBV30; J: TRBJ1-5; CDR3: CAWSQGNQPQHF; DNA: TGTGCCTGGAGTCAGGGAAATCAGCCCCAGCATTTT
size: .; length: 13; D: TRBD1; V: TRBV11-2; J: TRBJ1-2; CDR3: CASTGGTRYGYTF; DNA: TGTGCCAGTACAGGGGGGACGCGCTATGGCTACACCTTC
size: .; length: 16; D: TRBD1; V: TRBV9; J: TRBJ2-7; CDR3: CASSDALGKGASEQYF; DNA: TGTGCCAGCAGCGATGCCCTCGGAAAGGGGGCCTCCGAGCAGTACTTC
size: .; length: 16; D: TRBD1; V: TRBV5-1; J: TRBJ1-1; CDR3: CASSSLPGQENTEAFF; DNA: TGCGCCAGCAGCTCCCTACCGGGACAGGAAAACACTGAAGCTTTCTTT
size: .; length: 16; D: .; V: TRBV6-6; J: TRBJ1-5; CDR3: CASSYGGGTENQPQHF; DNA: TGCGCCAGCAGTTACGGAGGAGGGACGGAGAATCAGCCCCAGCATTTT
size: .; length: 14; D: .; V: TRBV28; J: TRBJ1-2; CDR3: CASSLSQGSYGYTF; DNA: TGTGCCAGCAGTTTATCTCAGGGTTCCTATGGCTACACCTTC
size: .; length: 19; D: TRBD2; V: TRBV7-2; J: TRBJ2-7; CDR3: CASSPGLAGDLKDSYEQYF; DNA: TGTGCCAGCAGCCCAGGGCTAGCGGGAGACTTAAAAGACTCCTACGAGCAGTACTTC
size: .; length: 13; D: .; V: TRBV29-1; J: TRBJ1-5; CDR3: CSVARDTNQPQHF; DNA: TGCAGCGTCGCTCGGGACACTAATCAGCCCCAGCATTTT
size: few; length: 14; D: .; V: TRBV6-5; J: TRBJ1-1; CDR3: CASSYSRFDGEAFF; DNA: TGTGCCAGCAGTTACTCGAGGTTTGATGGTGAAGCTTTCTTT
size: .; length: 15; D: TRBD2; V: TRBV11-3; J: TRBJ2-7; CDR3: CASSRGLAGSYEQYF; DNA: TGTGCCAGCAGCCGCGGACTAGCGGGATCCTACGAGCAGTACTTC
size: few; length: 14; D: .; V: TRBV13; J: TRBJ1-6; CDR3: CASSTTVYNSPLHF; DNA: TGTGCCAGCAGTACCACGGTCTATAATTCACCCCTCCACTTT
size: .; length: 13; D: .; V: TRBV30; J: TRBJ1-2; CDR3: CAQNPGVNYGYTF; DNA: TGTGCCCAAAATCCAGGGGTTAACTATGGCTACACCTTC
size: .; length: 13; D: .; V: TRBV28; J: TRBJ1-1; CDR3: CASSPGMNTEAFF; DNA: TGTGCCAGCAGCCCTGGCATGAACACTGAAGCTTTCTTT
size: .; length: 14; D: .; V: TRBV2; J: TRBJ2-3; CDR3: CASGGEGGTDTQYF; DNA: TGTGCCAGCGGGGGAGAGGGGGGGACAGATACGCAGTATTTT
size: .; length: 13; D: .; V: TRBV18; J: TRBJ2-2; CDR3: CASSPATIGELFF; DNA: TGTGCCAGCTCACCAGCGACAATCGGGGAGCTGTTTTTT
size: .; length: 19; D: TRBD2; V: TRBV27; J: TRBJ2-7; CDR3: CASSPHGVPLAGGPHEQYF; DNA: TGTGCCAGCTCTCCCCACGGGGTCCCACTAGCGGGAGGGCCTCACGAGCAGTACTTC
size: .; length: 12; D: TRBD2; V: TRBV10-3; J: TRBJ2-3; CDR3: CAISEPSGSQYF; DNA: TGTGCCATCAGTGAACCTAGCGGCTCGCAGTATTTT
size: .; length: 17; D: TRBD1; V: TRBV18; J: TRBJ1-2; CDR3: CASSPQTGGQRTYGYTF; DNA: TGTGCCAGCTCACCCCAAACCGGGGGACAGAGAACCTATGGCTACACCTTC
size: .; length: 16; D: TRBD2; V: TRBV5-1; J: TRBJ2-3; CDR3: CASSFRTSGGVVTQYF; DNA: TGCGCCAGCAGCTTTCGGACTAGCGGGGGGGTTGTTACGCAGTATTTT
size: .; length: 17; D: .; V: TRBV21-1; J: TRBJ2-3; CDR3: CASSTPLVADYTDTQYF; DNA: TGTGCCAGCAGCACCCCCTTGGTAGCGGATTACACAGATACGCAGTATTTT
size: once; length: 13; D: .; V: TRBV27; J: TRBJ2-5; CDR3: CASSFQGTETQYF; DNA: TGTGCCAGCAGTTTCCAGGGAACAGAGACCCAGTACTTC
size: .; length: 16; D: .; V: TRBV9; J: TRBJ1-2; CDR3: CASSVGPGGEKYGYTF; DNA: TGTGCCAGCAGCGTGGGCCCTGGCGGGGAGAAGTATGGCTACACCTTC
size: .; length: 16; D: TRBD2; V: TRBV28; J: TRBJ2-2; CDR3: CASTQWSGRASGELFF; DNA: TGTGCCAGCACTCAATGGAGTGGGAGGGCCTCCGGGGAGCTGTTTTTT
size: .; length: 14; D: .; V: TRBV2; J: TRBJ2-3; CDR3: CASRRGGGTDTQYF; DNA: TGTGCCAGCAGACGGGGCGGGGGCACAGATACGCAGTATTTT
size: .; length: 14; D: TRBD1; V: TRBV7-4; J: TRBJ2-7; CDR3: CASSSLEGAYEQYF; DNA: TGTGCCAGCAGCTCCCTCGAGGGGGCTTACGAGCAGTACTTC
size: .; length: 13; D: .; V: TRBV28; J: TRBJ2-7; CDR3: CASSPPGTTEQYF; DNA: TGTGCCAGCAGTCCTCCCGGGACAACCGAGCAGTACTTC
size: .; length: 15; D: TRBD1; V: TRBV7-2; J: TRBJ2-3; CDR3: CASSLAWTGGNTQYF; DNA: TGTGCCAGCAGCTTAGCTTGGACAGGGGGGAATACGCAGTATTTT
size: .; length: 13; D: .; V: TRBV9; J: TRBJ1-1; CDR3: CASSRTGNTEAFF; DNA: TGTGCCAGCAGCCGCACAGGGAACACTGAAGCTTTCTTT
size: .; length: 14; D: TRBD1; V: TRBV5-1; J: TRBJ1-1; CDR3: CASSTDRGPTEAFF; DNA: TGCGCCAGCAGCACAGACAGGGGGCCTACTGAAGCTTTCTTT
size: .; length: 14; D: .; V: TRBV2; J: TRBJ2-2; CDR3: CASSGNRATGELFF; DNA: TGTGCCAGCAGTGGAAACAGGGCAACCGGGGAGCTGTTTTTT
size: .; length: 16; D: TRBD2; V: TRBV28; J: TRBJ2-7; CDR3: CASSSQRLAGIYGQYF; DNA: TGTGCCAGCAGTTCTCAAAGACTAGCGGGGATATACGGGCAGTACTTC
size: .; length: 15; D: TRBD2; V: TRBV6-4; J: TRBJ2-7; CDR3: CASSSEGTSCYEQYF; DNA: TGTGCCAGCAGCTCGGAAGGGACTAGTTGCTACGAGCAGTACTTC
size: .; length: 15; D: TRBD1; V: TRBV5-4; J: TRBJ2-2; CDR3: CASSSTGGDTGELFF; DNA: TGTGCCAGCAGCTCGACAGGGGGAGACACCGGGGAGCTGTTTTTT